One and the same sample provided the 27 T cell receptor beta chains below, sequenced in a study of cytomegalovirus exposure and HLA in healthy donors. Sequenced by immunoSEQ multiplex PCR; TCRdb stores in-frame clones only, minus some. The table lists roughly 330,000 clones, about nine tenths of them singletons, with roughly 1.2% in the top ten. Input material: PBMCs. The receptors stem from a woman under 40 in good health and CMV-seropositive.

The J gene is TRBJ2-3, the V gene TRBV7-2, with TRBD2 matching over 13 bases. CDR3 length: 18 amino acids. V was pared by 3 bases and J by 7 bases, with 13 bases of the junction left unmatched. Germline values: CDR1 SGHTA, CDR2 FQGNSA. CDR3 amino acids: CASSFGGARTSGSNTQYF. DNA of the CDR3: TGTGCCAGCAGCTTTGGGGGGGCACGGACTAGCGGGAGTAATACGCAGTATTTT.

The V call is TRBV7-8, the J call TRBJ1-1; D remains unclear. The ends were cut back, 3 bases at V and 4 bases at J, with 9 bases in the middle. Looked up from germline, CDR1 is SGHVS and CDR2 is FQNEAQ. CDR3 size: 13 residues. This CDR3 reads CASSLSAPTEAFF. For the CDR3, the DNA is TGTGCCAGCAGCTTGTCTGCTCCCACTGAAGCTTTCTTT.

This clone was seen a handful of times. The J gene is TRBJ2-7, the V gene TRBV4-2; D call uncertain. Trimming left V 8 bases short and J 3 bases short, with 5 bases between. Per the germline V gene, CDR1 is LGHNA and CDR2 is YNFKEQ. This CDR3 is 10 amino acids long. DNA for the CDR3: TGTGCCAGCCCCATCTACGAGCAGTACTTC. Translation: CASPIYEQYF.

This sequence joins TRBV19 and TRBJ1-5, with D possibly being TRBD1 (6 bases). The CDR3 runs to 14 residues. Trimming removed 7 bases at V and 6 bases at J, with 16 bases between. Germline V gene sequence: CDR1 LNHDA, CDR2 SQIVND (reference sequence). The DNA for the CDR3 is TGTGCCAGTACCATCGGTGGGGGGCCTCAGCCCCAGCATTTT. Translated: CASTIGGGPQPQHF.

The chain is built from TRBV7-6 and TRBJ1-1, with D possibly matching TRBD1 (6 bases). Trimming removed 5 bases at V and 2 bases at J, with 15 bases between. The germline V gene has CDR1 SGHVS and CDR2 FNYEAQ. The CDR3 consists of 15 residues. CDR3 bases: TGTGCCAGCAGCCCTAGAGACAGGATTAACACTGAAGCTTTCTTT. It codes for CASSPRDRINTEAFF.

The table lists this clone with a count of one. CDR3 coding DNA: TGTGCCAGCAGCCCTGGGACACATGATCCCTACGAGCAGTACTTC. Its translation: CASSPGTHDPYEQYF. V and J are TRBV4-2 and TRBJ2-7, with D possibly TRBD1 on 6 matching bases. V gave up 4 bases and J gave up 2 bases, with 15 bases separating them. Germline V gene lookup returns CDR1 LGHNA and CDR2 YNFKEQ. The CDR3 sequence is 15 residues long.

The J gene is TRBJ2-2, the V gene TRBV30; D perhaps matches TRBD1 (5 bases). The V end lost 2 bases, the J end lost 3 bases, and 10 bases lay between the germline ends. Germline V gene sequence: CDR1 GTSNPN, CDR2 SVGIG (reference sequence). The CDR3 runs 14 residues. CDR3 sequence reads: CAWSRAGHTGELFF. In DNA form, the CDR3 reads TGTGCCTGGAGTAGGGCAGGGCACACCGGGGAGCTGTTTTTT.

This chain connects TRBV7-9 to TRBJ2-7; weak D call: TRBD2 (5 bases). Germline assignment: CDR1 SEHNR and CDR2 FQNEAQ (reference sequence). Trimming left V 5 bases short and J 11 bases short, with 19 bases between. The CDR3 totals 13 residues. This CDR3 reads CASSPGKISEEYF. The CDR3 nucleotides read TGTGCCAGCAGCCCGGGGAAAATCTCGGAGGAGTACTTC.

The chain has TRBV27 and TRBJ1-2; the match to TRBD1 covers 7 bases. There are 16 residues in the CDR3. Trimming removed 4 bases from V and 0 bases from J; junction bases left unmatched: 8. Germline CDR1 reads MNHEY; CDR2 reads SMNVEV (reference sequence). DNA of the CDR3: TGTGCCAGCAGTTCCCCCGGGACAGCCTCTAACTATGGCTACACCTTC. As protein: CASSSPGTASNYGYTF.

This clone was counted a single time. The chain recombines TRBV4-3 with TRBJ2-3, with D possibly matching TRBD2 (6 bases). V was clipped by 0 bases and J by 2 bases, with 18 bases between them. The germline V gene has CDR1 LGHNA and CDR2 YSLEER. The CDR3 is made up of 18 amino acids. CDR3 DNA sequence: TGCGCCAGCAGCCAAGATGAAGGGCGGAGGGTCCTCACAGATACGCAGTATTTT. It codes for CASSQDEGRRVLTDTQYF.

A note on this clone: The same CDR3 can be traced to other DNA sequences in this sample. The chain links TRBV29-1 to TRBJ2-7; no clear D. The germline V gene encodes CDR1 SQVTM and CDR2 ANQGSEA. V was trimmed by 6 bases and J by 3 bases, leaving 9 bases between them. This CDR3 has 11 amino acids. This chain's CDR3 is CSVLRDYEQYF. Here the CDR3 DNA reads TGCAGCGTGCTGCGAGACTACGAGCAGTACTTC.

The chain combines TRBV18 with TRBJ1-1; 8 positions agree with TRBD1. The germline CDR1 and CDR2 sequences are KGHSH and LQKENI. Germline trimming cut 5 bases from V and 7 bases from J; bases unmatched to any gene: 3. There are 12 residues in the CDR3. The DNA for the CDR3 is TGTGCCAGCTCAAAGGACAGGGTTGAAGCTTTCTTT. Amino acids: CASSKDRVEAFF. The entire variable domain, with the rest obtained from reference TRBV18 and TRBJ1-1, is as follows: NAGVMQNPRHLVRRRGQEARLRCSPMKGHSHVYWYRQLPEEGLKFMVYLQKENIIDESGMPKERFSAEFPKEGPSILRIQQVVRGDSAAYFCASSKDRVEAFFGQGTRLTVV.

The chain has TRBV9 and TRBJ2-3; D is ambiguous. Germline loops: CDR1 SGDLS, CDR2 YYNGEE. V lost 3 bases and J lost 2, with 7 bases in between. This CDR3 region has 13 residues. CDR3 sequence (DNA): TGTGCCAGCAGCGCTCAATTCACAGATACGCAGTATTTT. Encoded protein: CASSAQFTDTQYF. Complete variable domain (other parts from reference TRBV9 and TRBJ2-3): DSGVTQTPKHLITATGQRVTLRCSPRSGDLSVYWYQQSLDQGLQFLIQYYNGEERAKGNILERFSAQQFPDLHSELNLSSLELGDSALYFCASSAQFTDTQYFGPGTRLTVL.

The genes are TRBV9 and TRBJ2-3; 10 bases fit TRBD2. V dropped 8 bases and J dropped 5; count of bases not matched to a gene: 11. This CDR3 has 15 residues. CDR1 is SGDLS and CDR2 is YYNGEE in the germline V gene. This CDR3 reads CARVERGGTIDTQYF. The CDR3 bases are TGTGCCAGAGTGGAGCGGGGGGGAACGATAGATACGCAGTATTTT.

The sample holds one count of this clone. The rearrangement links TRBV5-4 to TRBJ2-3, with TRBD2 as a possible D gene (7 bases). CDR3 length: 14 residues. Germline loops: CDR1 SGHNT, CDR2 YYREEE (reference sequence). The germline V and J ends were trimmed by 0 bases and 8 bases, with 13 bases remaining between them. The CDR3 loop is CASSLAGGPGTQYF. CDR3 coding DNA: TGTGCCAGCAGCTTGGCGGGGGGCCCCGGTACGCAGTATTTT.

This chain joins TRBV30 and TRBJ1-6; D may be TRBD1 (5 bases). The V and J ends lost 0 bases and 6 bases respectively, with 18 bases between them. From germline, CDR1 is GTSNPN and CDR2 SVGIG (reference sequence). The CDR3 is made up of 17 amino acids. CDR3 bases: TGTGCCTGGAGTGTAGCAGGGTACCCGACGGGTAATTCACCCCTCCACTTT. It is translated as CAWSVAGYPTGNSPLHF.

CDR3 protein: CASSLNRGLVGQFF. DNA of the CDR3: TGTGCCAGCAGCTTAAACAGGGGGCTTGTAGGGCAGTTCTTC. The chain has TRBV7-2 and TRBJ2-1, with 9 bases aligning to TRBD1. CDR3 size: 14 residues. The germline V gene has CDR1 SGHTA and CDR2 FQGNSA. Losses at the gene ends were 2 bases for V and 12 bases for J; bases not matched to a gene: 8.

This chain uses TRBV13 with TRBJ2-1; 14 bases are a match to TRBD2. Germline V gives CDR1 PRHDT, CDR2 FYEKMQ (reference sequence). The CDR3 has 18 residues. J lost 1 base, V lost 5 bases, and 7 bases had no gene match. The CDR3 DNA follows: TGTGCCAGCAGCACCGGGACTAGCGGGAGCCCTTCCTACAATGAGCAGTTCTTC. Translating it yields CASSTGTSGSPSYNEQFF.

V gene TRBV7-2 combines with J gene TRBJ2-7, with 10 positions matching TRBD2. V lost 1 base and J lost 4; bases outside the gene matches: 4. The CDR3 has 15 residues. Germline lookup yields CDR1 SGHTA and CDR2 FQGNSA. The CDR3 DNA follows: TGTGCCAGCAGCTTAGAACCTAGCGGGAGATACGAGCAGTACTTC. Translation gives CASSLEPSGRYEQYF.

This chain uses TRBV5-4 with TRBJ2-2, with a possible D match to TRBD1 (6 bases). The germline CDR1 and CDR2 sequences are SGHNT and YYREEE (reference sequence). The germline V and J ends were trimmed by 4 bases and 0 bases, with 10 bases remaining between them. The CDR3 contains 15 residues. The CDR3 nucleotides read TGTGCCAGCAGCAGGACAGAGTCGAACACCGGGGAGCTGTTTTTT. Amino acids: CASSRTESNTGELFF.

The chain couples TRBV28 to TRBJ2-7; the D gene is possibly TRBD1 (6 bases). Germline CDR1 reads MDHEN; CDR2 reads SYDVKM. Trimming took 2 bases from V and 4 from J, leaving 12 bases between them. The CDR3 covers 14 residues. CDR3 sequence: CASSLVVRGYEQYF. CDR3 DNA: TGTGCCAGCAGTTTAGTTGTTAGGGGGTACGAGCAGTACTTC.

In nucleotides, the CDR3 is TGTGCCTGGAGTGGGGCAGGGGACGGCTACACCTTC. Amino acids: CAWSGAGDGYTF. This chain links TRBV30 with TRBJ1-2, with D possibly matching TRBD1 (6 bases). Germline loops: CDR1 GTSNPN, CDR2 SVGIG (reference sequence). The V gene lost 1 base and the J gene lost 8 bases, with 11 bases spanning the gap. The CDR3 totals 12 residues.

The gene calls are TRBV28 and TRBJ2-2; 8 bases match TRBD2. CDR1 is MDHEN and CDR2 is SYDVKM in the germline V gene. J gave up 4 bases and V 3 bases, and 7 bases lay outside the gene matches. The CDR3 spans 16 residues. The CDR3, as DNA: TGTGCCAGCAGTTTCCTTGCGGGGGGACGCACCGGGGAGCTGTTTTTT. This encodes CASSFLAGGRTGELFF.

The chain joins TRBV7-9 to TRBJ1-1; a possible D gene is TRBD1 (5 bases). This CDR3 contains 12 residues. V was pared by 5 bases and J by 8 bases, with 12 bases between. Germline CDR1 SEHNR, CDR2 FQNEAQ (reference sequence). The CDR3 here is CASSIPGTEAFF. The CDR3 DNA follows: TGTGCCAGCAGCATCCCCGGGACCGAAGCTTTCTTT.

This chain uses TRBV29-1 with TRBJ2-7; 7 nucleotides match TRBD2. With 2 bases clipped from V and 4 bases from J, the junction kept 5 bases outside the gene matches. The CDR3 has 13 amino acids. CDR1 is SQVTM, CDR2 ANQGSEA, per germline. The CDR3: CSVESRGDYEQYF. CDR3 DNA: TGCAGCGTTGAAAGTCGGGGGGATTACGAGCAGTACTTC.

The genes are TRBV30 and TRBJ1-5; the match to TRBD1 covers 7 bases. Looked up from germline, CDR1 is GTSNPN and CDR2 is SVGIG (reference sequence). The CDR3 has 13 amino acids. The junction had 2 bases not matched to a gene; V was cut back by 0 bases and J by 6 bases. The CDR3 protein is CAWSVQGGQPQHF. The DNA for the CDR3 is TGTGCCTGGAGTGTTCAGGGGGGTCAGCCCCAGCATTTT. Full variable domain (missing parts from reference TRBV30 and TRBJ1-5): SQTIHQWPATLVQPVGSPLSLECTVEGTSNPNLYWYRQAAGRGLQLLFYSVGIGQISSEVPQNLSASRPQDRQFILSSKKLLLSDSGFYLCAWSVQGGQPQHFGDGTRLSIL.

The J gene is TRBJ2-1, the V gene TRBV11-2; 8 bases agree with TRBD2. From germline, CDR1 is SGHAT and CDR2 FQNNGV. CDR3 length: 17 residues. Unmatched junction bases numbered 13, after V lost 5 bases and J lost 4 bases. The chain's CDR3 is CASSPPPGLAGYNEQFF. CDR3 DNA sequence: TGTGCCAGCAGCCCTCCCCCTGGGCTAGCGGGTTACAATGAGCAGTTCTTC.